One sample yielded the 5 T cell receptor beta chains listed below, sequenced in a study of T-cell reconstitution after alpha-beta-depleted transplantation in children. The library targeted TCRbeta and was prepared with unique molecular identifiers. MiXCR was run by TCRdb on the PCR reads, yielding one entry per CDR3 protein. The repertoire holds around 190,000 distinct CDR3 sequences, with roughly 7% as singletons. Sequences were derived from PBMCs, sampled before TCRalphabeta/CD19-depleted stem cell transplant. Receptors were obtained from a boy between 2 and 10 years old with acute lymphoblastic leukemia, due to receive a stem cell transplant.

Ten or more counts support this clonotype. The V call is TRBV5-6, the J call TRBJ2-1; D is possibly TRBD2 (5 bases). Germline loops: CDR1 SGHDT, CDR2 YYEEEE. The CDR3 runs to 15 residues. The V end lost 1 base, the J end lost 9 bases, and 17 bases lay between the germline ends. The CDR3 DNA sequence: TGTGCCAGCAGCTTGAGGGCTAGCTTGGCGAGTGAGCAGTTCTTC. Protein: CASSLRASLASEQFF.

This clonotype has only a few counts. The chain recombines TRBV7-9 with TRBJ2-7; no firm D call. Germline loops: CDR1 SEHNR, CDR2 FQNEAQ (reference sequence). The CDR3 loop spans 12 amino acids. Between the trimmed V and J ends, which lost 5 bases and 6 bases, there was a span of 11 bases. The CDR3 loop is CASSLEPGEQYF. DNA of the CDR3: TGTGCCAGCAGCCTCGAGCCCGGCGAGCAGTACTTC. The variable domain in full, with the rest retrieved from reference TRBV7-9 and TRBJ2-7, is DTGVSQNPRHKITKRGQNVTFRCDPISEHNRLYWYRQTLGQGPEFLTYFQNEAQLEKSRLLSDRFSAERPKGSFSTLEIQRTEQGDSAMYLCASSLEPGEQYFGPGTRLTVT.

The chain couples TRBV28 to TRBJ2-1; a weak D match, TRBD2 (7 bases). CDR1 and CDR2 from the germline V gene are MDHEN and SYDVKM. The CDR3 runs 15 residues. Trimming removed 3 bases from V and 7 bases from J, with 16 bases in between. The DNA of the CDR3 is TGTGCCAGCAGTTTCCGGGCGGGGGCTGGTAATGAGCAGTTCTTC. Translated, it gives CASSFRAGAGNEQFF.

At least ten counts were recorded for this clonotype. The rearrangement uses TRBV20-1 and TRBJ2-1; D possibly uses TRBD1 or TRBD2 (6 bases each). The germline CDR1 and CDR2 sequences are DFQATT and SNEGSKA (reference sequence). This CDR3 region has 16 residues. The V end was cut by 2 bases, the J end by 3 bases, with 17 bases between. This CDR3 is CSARSLGGGDYNEQFF. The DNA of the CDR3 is TGCAGTGCTAGATCTCTAGGGGGAGGCGACTACAATGAGCAGTTCTTC.

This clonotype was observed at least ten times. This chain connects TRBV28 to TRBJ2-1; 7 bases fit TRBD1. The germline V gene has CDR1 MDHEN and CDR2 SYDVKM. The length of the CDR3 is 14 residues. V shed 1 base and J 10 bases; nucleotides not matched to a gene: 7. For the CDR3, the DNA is TGTGCCAGCAGTTTATACAACAGGGGTTCGGAGCAGTTCTTC. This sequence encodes CASSLYNRGSEQFF.